The T cell receptor (beta chain) under discussion was sequenced for a study of blood T cell repertoires in COVID-19. Looking at the study overall: Italy, Spain and the United States were the sources of the convalescent and acute COVID-19 samples. PBMCs, B-cell-depleted T cells, or T cells were the source of the cDNA or gDNA that made up the material.

In the source study's methods: Using reference gene primer amplification, nucleated cell counts were estimated. Here immunoSEQ multiplex PCR was the method, and the copy in TCRdb shows in-frame clones only, minus some. V, J and clone size derive from that table, while D and trimming were established from the DNA sequence. The data show 140,000 or so clones, 75% to 85% seen once. J gave up 7 bases and V 4 bases, and 7 bases lay outside the gene matches. The CDR3 sequence is 15 residues long. CDR1 and CDR2 (germline): LNHDA, SQIVND (reference sequence). This chain joins TRBV19 and TRBJ2-1; 10 positions agree with TRBD1. This clonotype was obtained from a woman older than 75 with acute or convalescent COVID-19. Input material: peripheral blood. CDR3 residues: CASSTGTGARNEQFF. DNA of the CDR3: TGTGCCAGTAGTACGGGGACAGGGGCGCGGAATGAGCAGTTCTTC.